Listed below are T cell receptor beta chains from one sample, sequenced in a study of shared T cell receptors in the human thymus. Produced via immunoSEQ multiplex PCR; TCRdb's table is partial and in-frame only. The table lists approximately 730,000 clones, approximately 85% of them singletons. These data were likewise used in another study, on human thymus T cells.

The sequenced material came from thymocytes. All receptors derive from a girl under two years old with a congenital heart defect. The CDR3 runs from the conserved cysteine through the conserved F or W. The D gene is left open where the match is weak. A clone size is listed for some rows: how often the clone was seen (once, few, many), or a class if it is expanded.

clone size: .
V gene: TRBV6-5
D gene: .
J gene: TRBJ1-2
CDR3 DNA: TGTGCCAGCAGTTCCCACAGGGCCGTGGGCTATGGCTACACCTTC
CDR3 protein: CASSSHRAVGYGYTF

clone size: .
V gene: TRBV30
D gene: TRBD2
J gene: TRBJ2-3
CDR3 DNA: TGTGCCTGGACGAGCGGGGGTCGGGCAGATACGCAGTATTTT
CDR3 protein: CAWTSGGRADTQYF

clone size: .
V gene: TRBV28
D gene: TRBD1
J gene: TRBJ1-5
CDR3 DNA: TGTGCCAGCAGTACCCCCCCGGGACAGGGACAGCCCCAGCATTTT
CDR3 protein: CASSTPPGQGQPQHF

clone size: .
V gene: TRBV2
D gene: TRBD1
J gene: TRBJ2-3
CDR3 DNA: TGTGCCAGCAGGCCCAGCCGACAGGGCGATACGCAGTATTTT
CDR3 protein: CASRPSRQGDTQYF

clone size: .
V gene: TRBV29-1
D gene: .
J gene: TRBJ1-1
CDR3 DNA: TGCAGCGGGAACCCACAGGACTATAGCACTGAAGCTTTCTTT
CDR3 protein: CSGNPQDYSTEAFF

clone size: .
V gene: TRBV29-1
D gene: .
J gene: TRBJ1-1
CDR3 DNA: TGCAGCGTTCACTTTTCGGAGGGATCGGACACTGAAGCTTTCTTT
CDR3 protein: CSVHFSEGSDTEAFF

clone size: .
V gene: TRBV12-5
D gene: .
J gene: TRBJ2-3
CDR3 DNA: TGTGCTAGTGCCCAATCTGAGGGCACAGATACGCAGTATTTT
CDR3 protein: CASAQSEGTDTQYF

clone size: few
V gene: TRBV4-1
D gene: .
J gene: TRBJ1-2
CDR3 DNA: TGCGCCAGCAGCCAAGATACCGAGTGGAGTGGCTACACCTTC
CDR3 protein: CASSQDTEWSGYTF

clone size: .
V gene: TRBV4-1
D gene: .
J gene: TRBJ1-2
CDR3 DNA: TGCGCCAGCAGCCAAGATCAGGGCCCCCCCACGGGCCTCTATGGCTACACCTTC
CDR3 protein: CASSQDQGPPTGLYGYTF

clone size: .
V gene: TRBV27
D gene: .
J gene: TRBJ1-2
CDR3 DNA: TGTGCCAGCAAGGGGGGGCCCCGTTTGGGCTACACCTTC
CDR3 protein: CASKGGPRLGYTF

clone size: .
V gene: TRBV4-1
D gene: TRBD1
J gene: TRBJ1-1
CDR3 DNA: TGCGCCAGCAGCCAAGTAAGTGGACAGGGAAGGAACACTGAAGCTTTCTTT
CDR3 protein: CASSQVSGQGRNTEAFF

clone size: .
V gene: TRBV5-1
D gene: TRBD1
J gene: TRBJ1-2
CDR3 DNA: TGCGCCAGCAGCTTGGGGCAGGGGGACTATGGCTACACCTTC
CDR3 protein: CASSLGQGDYGYTF

clone size: .
V gene: TRBV11-2
D gene: .
J gene: TRBJ1-5
CDR3 DNA: TGTGCCAGCAGCTTAGATAGGGGACTGAACAATCAGCCCCAGCATTTT
CDR3 protein: CASSLDRGLNNQPQHF

clone size: .
V gene: TRBV6-5
D gene: TRBD1
J gene: TRBJ1-2
CDR3 DNA: TGTGCCAGCAGGACAGGGGTATATGGCTACACCTTC
CDR3 protein: CASRTGVYGYTF

clone size: .
V gene: TRBV6-6
D gene: .
J gene: TRBJ2-7
CDR3 DNA: TGTGCCAGCAGTTCTCGCCTGCGGGACGAGCAGTACTTC
CDR3 protein: CASSSRLRDEQYF

clone size: .
V gene: TRBV4-3
D gene: TRBD1
J gene: TRBJ2-7
CDR3 DNA: TGCGCCAGCAGCCGAGTCCGGGACAGGGGAAGAAAGTTCCCTAACTACGAGCAGTACTTC
CDR3 protein: CASSRVRDRGRKFPNYEQYF

clone size: .
V gene: TRBV7-2
D gene: .
J gene: TRBJ1-5
CDR3 DNA: TGTGCCAGCGACGTAGGGGGTCAGCCCCAGCATTTT
CDR3 protein: CASDVGGQPQHF

clone size: once
V gene: TRBV4-1
D gene: TRBD1
J gene: TRBJ1-6
CDR3 DNA: TGCGCCAGCAGCCAATGGCCGTGGGACAGCGCCCTTGGACCGCATTCACCCCTCCACTTT
CDR3 protein: CASSQWPWDSALGPHSPLHF

clone size: .
V gene: TRBV7-2
D gene: .
J gene: TRBJ2-5
CDR3 DNA: TGTGCCAGCAGACCCTGGGGCGGGGAAGAGACCCAGTACTTC
CDR3 protein: CASRPWGGEETQYF

clone size: once
V gene: TRBV28
D gene: .
J gene: TRBJ1-2
CDR3 DNA: TGTGTCAGCAGGTTGGACAGTGCCTATGGCTACACCTTC
CDR3 protein: CVSRLDSAYGYTF

clone size: few
V gene: TRBV28
D gene: TRBD2
J gene: TRBJ2-7
CDR3 DNA: TGTGCCAGCAGCACACCGACTAGCGGGGTCTACGAGCAGTACTTC
CDR3 protein: CASSTPTSGVYEQYF

clone size: few
V gene: TRBV7-9
D gene: .
J gene: TRBJ1-1
CDR3 DNA: TGTGCCAGCAGCTTAATGTTGGGGGGGGCGTTAGCCAAAGCTTTCTTT
CDR3 protein: CASSLMLGGALAKAFF

clone size: .
V gene: TRBV15
D gene: TRBD1
J gene: TRBJ2-2
CDR3 DNA: TGTGCCACCGGGGATGGGACAGGGGTTTCCGGGGAGCTGTTTTTT
CDR3 protein: CATGDGTGVSGELFF

clone size: few
V gene: TRBV7-8
D gene: TRBD2
J gene: TRBJ2-7
CDR3 DNA: TGTGCCAGCAGCTTAGCTCCTAGCGGGGGGTACGAGCAGTACTTC
CDR3 protein: CASSLAPSGGYEQYF

clone size: .
V gene: TRBV7-8
D gene: .
J gene: TRBJ1-5
CDR3 DNA: TGTGCCAGCAGCACTAGCAACCTGTATAGCAATCAGCCCCAGCATTTT
CDR3 protein: CASSTSNLYSNQPQHF

clone size: .
V gene: TRBV28
D gene: .
J gene: TRBJ2-3
CDR3 DNA: TGTGCCAGCTCTACGGGGGGCCGAGGCACAGATACGCAGTATTTT
CDR3 protein: CASSTGGRGTDTQYF

clone size: .
V gene: TRBV7-2
D gene: TRBD2
J gene: TRBJ2-7
CDR3 DNA: TGTGCCAGCAGCTTAGCGGGGGGGAGCTCCTACGAGCAGTACTTC
CDR3 protein: CASSLAGGSSYEQYF

clone size: .
V gene: TRBV7-2
D gene: .
J gene: TRBJ1-1
CDR3 DNA: TGTGCCAGCAGCCCGTGGGAGAAGGTAGGCACTGAAGCTTTCTTT
CDR3 protein: CASSPWEKVGTEAFF

clone size: .
V gene: TRBV25-1
D gene: .
J gene: TRBJ1-1
CDR3 DNA: TGTGCCAGCAGTGAGGCCCCTCTGGGCAGGTTGACTGAAGCTTTCTTT
CDR3 protein: CASSEAPLGRLTEAFF

clone size: .
V gene: TRBV4-3
D gene: .
J gene: TRBJ2-4
CDR3 DNA: TGCGCCAGCAGCCAAGGGCTTGGATTAGCGGATGATATAGCCAAAAACATTCAGTACTTC
CDR3 protein: CASSQGLGLADDIAKNIQYF

clone size: .
V gene: TRBV15
D gene: .
J gene: TRBJ1-1
CDR3 DNA: TGTGCCACCAGCAGTCAGTTCTCGAACACTGAAGCTTTCTTT
CDR3 protein: CATSSQFSNTEAFF

clone size: .
V gene: TRBV27
D gene: TRBD1
J gene: TRBJ1-6
CDR3 DNA: TGTGCCAGCAGTTGGACAGGTTACTCCTATAATTCACCCCTCCACTTT
CDR3 protein: CASSWTGYSYNSPLHF

clone size: .
V gene: TRBV9
D gene: .
J gene: TRBJ1-1
CDR3 DNA: TGTGCCAGCGGAGTGGTCACCCACACTGAAGCTTTCTTT
CDR3 protein: CASGVVTHTEAFF

clone size: .
V gene: TRBV12-5
D gene: .
J gene: TRBJ1-2
CDR3 DNA: TGTGCCGCAGTTCTAACGACAACCCGATATAACTATGGCTACACCTTC
CDR3 protein: CAAVLTTTRYNYGYTF

clone size: .
V gene: TRBV4-1
D gene: TRBD2
J gene: TRBJ2-3
CDR3 DNA: TGCGCCAGCAGCCAGAAGCGGGAGGCTGGGGCAGATACGCAGTATTTT
CDR3 protein: CASSQKREAGADTQYF

clone size: .
V gene: TRBV19
D gene: TRBD1
J gene: TRBJ1-1
CDR3 DNA: TGTGCCAGCCGCTTCCGGGACAGGGTTAATACTGAAGCTTTCTTT
CDR3 protein: CASRFRDRVNTEAFF

clone size: .
V gene: TRBV7-9
D gene: TRBD2
J gene: TRBJ2-7
CDR3 DNA: TGTGCCAGCAGCTTAGTAGGTGCGGGGGGCTCCTACGAGCAGTACTTC
CDR3 protein: CASSLVGAGGSYEQYF

clone size: .
V gene: TRBV27
D gene: TRBD2
J gene: TRBJ2-2
CDR3 DNA: TGTGCCAGCAGTCCTTATTTAGCGGGGGCCGCGAACACCGGGGAGCTGTTTTTT
CDR3 protein: CASSPYLAGAANTGELFF

clone size: .
V gene: TRBV15
D gene: .
J gene: TRBJ2-7
CDR3 DNA: TGTGCCACCAGCAGAGTTTCTTCAGGGGTTAAGCAGTACTTC
CDR3 protein: CATSRVSSGVKQYF

clone size: .
V gene: TRBV6-5
D gene: .
J gene: TRBJ1-1
CDR3 DNA: TGTGCCAGCAGTTACCCAGGTCCCAGGGATATCTCTGAAGCTTTCTTT
CDR3 protein: CASSYPGPRDISEAFF

clone size: .
V gene: TRBV5-8
D gene: .
J gene: TRBJ2-1
CDR3 DNA: TGTGCCAGCAGCTTTCAGGGTAACGGGCATGGGGAGCAGTTCTTC
CDR3 protein: CASSFQGNGHGEQFF

clone size: .
V gene: TRBV7-9
D gene: TRBD1
J gene: TRBJ1-1
CDR3 DNA: TGTGCCAGCAGCCTACCCGGACAGGTTTTGAACACTGAAGCTTTCTTT
CDR3 protein: CASSLPGQVLNTEAFF

clone size: .
V gene: TRBV28
D gene: .
J gene: TRBJ1-4
CDR3 DNA: TGTGCCAGCAGCTCCCCGACAGGATCTGGTGAAAAACTGTTTTTT
CDR3 protein: CASSSPTGSGEKLFF

clone size: .
V gene: TRBV11-1
D gene: TRBD1
J gene: TRBJ2-2
CDR3 DNA: TGTGCCAGCAGCTACTCTAGGGGGCCCACCGGGGAGCTGTTTTTT
CDR3 protein: CASSYSRGPTGELFF

clone size: .
V gene: TRBV12-5
D gene: .
J gene: TRBJ1-6
CDR3 DNA: TGTGCTAGTGGTTTGCCAAAGGAACAGGGACGAGGCGGAAATAATTCACCCCTCCACTTT
CDR3 protein: CASGLPKEQGRGGNNSPLHF

clone size: .
V gene: TRBV5-6
D gene: .
J gene: TRBJ1-3
CDR3 DNA: TGTGCCAGCAGCTTGGCCGGGGACTTAGCTGGAAACACCATATATTTT
CDR3 protein: CASSLAGDLAGNTIYF

clone size: .
V gene: TRBV27
D gene: TRBD2
J gene: TRBJ2-2
CDR3 DNA: TGTGCCAGCACCTCAGGGGTTAGCGGGGGGTCGTACACCGGGGAGCTGTTTTTT
CDR3 protein: CASTSGVSGGSYTGELFF

clone size: .
V gene: TRBV6-4
D gene: TRBD2
J gene: TRBJ2-7
CDR3 DNA: TGTGCCAGCAGTGAGAGGGGACTAGCGGGGGGGCCTTACGAGCAGTACTTC
CDR3 protein: CASSERGLAGGPYEQYF

clone size: .
V gene: TRBV6-5
D gene: TRBD1
J gene: TRBJ2-7
CDR3 DNA: TGTGCCAGCAGTTACTCGAGGGGGCTATACGAGCAGTACTTC
CDR3 protein: CASSYSRGLYEQYF

clone size: .
V gene: TRBV5-1
D gene: .
J gene: TRBJ1-2
CDR3 DNA: TGCGCCAGCAGCTCCCCAGAATATGGCTACACCTTC
CDR3 protein: CASSSPEYGYTF

clone size: .
V gene: TRBV5-4
D gene: .
J gene: TRBJ1-1
CDR3 DNA: TGTGCCAGCAGCCAAGGGGATAGGGGGAACACTGAAGCTTTCTTT
CDR3 protein: CASSQGDRGNTEAFF